The next 5 T cell receptor beta chains were all read from a single sample in a study of shared clonotypes between healthy human individuals. Terminally differentiated effector memory CD45RA+ cells were excluded from the naive CD8 cells, which were CD45RO-negative and positively selected for CCR7. The assay was immunoSEQ multiplex PCR, and TCRdb's table has in-frame clones only and misses some. The sample holds about 2 million clones, less than 95% seen once. The sequenced material came from naive CD8+ T cells sorted from blood. The receptors come from a man younger than 30 in good health.

The chain carries TRBV30 and TRBJ1-1; D not resolved. Trimming took 6 bases from V and 6 from J, leaving 5 bases between them. The CDR3 has 9 residues. Germline assignment: CDR1 GTSNPN and CDR2 SVGIG (reference sequence). CDR3 sequence: CACHAEAFF. CDR3 in DNA: TGTGCCTGTCATGCTGAAGCTTTCTTT.

This clone was counted once. V and J are TRBV4-3 and TRBJ1-1; D remains unclear. Germline assignment: CDR1 LGHNA and CDR2 YSLEER. This CDR3 has 16 amino acids. Trimming stripped 3 bases from V and 4 bases from J, with 18 bases between. The CDR3 loop is CASSQEEGAIFTEAFF. The CDR3 DNA reads as TGCGCCAGCAGCCAGGAAGAGGGAGCTATTTTCACTGAAGCTTTCTTT.

This chain links TRBV9 with TRBJ2-2; 11 bases agree with TRBD2. Trimming at V came to 0 bases and at J to 5 bases, leaving 15 bases not matched to a gene. Germline V gene data show CDR1 as SGDLS and CDR2 as YYNGEE. The CDR3 totals 20 residues. The CDR3 nucleotides read TGTGCCAGCAGCGTAGCGCGATACGCTAGCGGGGGGCGGTTGACCGGGGAGCTGTTTTTT. Amino acid sequence: CASSVARYASGGRLTGELFF.

The gene calls are TRBV30 and TRBJ2-1; 8 bases match TRBD2. The ends lost 3 bases at V and 9 bases at J; junction bases unmatched: 13. CDR3 size: 15 residues. CDR1 is GTSNPN and CDR2 is SVGIG in the germline V gene (reference sequence). This CDR3 is CAWRGLAGRTGEQFF. CDR3 coding DNA: TGTGCCTGGAGGGGCCTAGCGGGTCGGACGGGTGAGCAGTTCTTC.

The J gene is TRBJ2-6, the V gene TRBV29-1; D is possibly TRBD1 (6 bases). Per germline, CDR1 SQVTM and CDR2 ANQGSEA. This CDR3 has 15 amino acids. Trimming took 2 bases from V and 0 from J, leaving 8 bases between them. CDR3: CSVETGSSGANVLTF. The DNA of the CDR3 is TGCAGCGTTGAAACAGGGTCCTCTGGGGCCAACGTCCTGACTTTC.